The following is a T cell receptor (beta chain) sequence with its context. Authors' processing steps: In patients, CD8+ clones bigger than 1% rarely had the same sequence as a published virus-specific TCRB. This table comes from immunoSEQ multiplex PCR, and its TCRdb copy is limited to in-frame clones, with some not included. That table gives V, J and clone size, and the DNA gave D and trimming. The table shows 8,000 or so clones, with about 75% occurring only once. V shed 7 bases, J shed 4 bases, and the junction held 7 bases outside the gene matches. Germline V gene sequence: CDR1 SNHLY, CDR2 FYNNEI. The CDR3 loop spans 15 amino acids. The data stem from a study of somatic mutations in cytotoxic T cells in rheumatoid arthritis. Study-wide context: Blood samples of around 30 ml were drawn from patients (in EDTA) right after diagnosis and before any treatment.

The sequenced material came from CD8+ T cells sorted from blood. The receptor's source is an adult with rheumatoid arthritis. This chain connects TRBV2 to TRBJ2-7; TRBD2 agrees at 13 bases. This CDR3 is CASTPGTSGNYEQYF. CDR3 DNA sequence: TGTGCCAGCACCCCCGGGACTAGCGGGAATTACGAGCAGTACTTC.